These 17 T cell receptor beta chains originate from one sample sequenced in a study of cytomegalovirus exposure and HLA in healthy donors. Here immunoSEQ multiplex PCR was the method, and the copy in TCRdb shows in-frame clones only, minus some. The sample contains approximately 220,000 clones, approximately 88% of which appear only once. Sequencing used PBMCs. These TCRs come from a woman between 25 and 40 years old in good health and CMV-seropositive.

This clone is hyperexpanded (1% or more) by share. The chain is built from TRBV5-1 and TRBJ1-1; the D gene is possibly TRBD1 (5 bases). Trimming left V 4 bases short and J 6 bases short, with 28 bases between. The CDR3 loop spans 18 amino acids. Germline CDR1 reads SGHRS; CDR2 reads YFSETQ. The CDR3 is CASSTLYAHPGWVAEAFF. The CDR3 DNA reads TGCGCCAGCAGCACCCTGTATGCCCATCCAGGGTGGGTTGCTGAAGCTTTCTTT.

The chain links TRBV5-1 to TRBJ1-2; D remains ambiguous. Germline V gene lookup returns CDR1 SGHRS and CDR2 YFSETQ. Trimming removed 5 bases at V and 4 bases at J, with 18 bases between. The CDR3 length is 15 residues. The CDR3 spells CASRSPGSRTYGYTF. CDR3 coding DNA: TGCGCCAGCAGGTCACCGGGGTCCCGAACCTATGGCTACACCTTC.

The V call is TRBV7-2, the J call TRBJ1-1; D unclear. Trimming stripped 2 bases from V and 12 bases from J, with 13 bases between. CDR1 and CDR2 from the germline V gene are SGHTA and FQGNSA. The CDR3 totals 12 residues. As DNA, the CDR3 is TGTGCCAGCAGCTTATTTTTCGGGGAACCTTTCTTT. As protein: CASSLFFGEPFF.

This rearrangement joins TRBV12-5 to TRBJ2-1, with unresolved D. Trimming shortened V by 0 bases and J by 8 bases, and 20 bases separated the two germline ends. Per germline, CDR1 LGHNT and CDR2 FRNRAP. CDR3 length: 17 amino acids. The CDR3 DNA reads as TGTGCTAGTGGTTTGGTTCTGTCGGCGAGTAGTGTCGATGAGCAGTTCTTC. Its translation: CASGLVLSASSVDEQFF.

The chain's CDR3 is CASSRRESLTDTQYF. In DNA form, the CDR3 reads TGTGCCAGCAGTAGGCGGGAGAGCCTCACAGATACGCAGTATTTT. This chain uses TRBV6-5 with TRBJ2-3, with 7 bases lining up with TRBD2. Germline trimming cut 5 bases from V and 2 bases from J; bases unmatched to any gene: 7. This CDR3 has 15 residues. Germline CDR1 is MNHEY and CDR2 is SVGAGI.

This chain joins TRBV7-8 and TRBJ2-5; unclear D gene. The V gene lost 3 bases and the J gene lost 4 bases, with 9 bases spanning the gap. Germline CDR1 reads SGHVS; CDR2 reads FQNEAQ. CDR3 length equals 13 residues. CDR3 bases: TGTGCCAGCAGCTTGGGCTTGGGAGAGACCCAGTACTTC. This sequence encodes CASSLGLGETQYF.

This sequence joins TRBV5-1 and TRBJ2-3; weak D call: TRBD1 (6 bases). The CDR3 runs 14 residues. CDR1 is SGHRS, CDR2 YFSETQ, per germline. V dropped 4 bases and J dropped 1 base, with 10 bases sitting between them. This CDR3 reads CASSPRQGTDTQYF. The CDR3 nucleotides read TGCGCCAGCAGCCCCCGACAGGGCACAGATACGCAGTATTTT.

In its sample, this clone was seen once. Written as DNA, the CDR3 is TGTGCCAGCAGCCCCGCCGGCACAGGTCCAGAGACCCAGTACTTC. Translating gives CASSPAGTGPETQYF. This chain joins TRBV7-8 and TRBJ2-5; weak D call: TRBD1 (5 bases). Trimming removed 5 bases at V and 4 bases at J, with 17 bases between. Germline loops: CDR1 SGHVS, CDR2 FQNEAQ. The CDR3 is 15 amino acids.

The CDR3 region is CASSRTIKLAGQETQYF. The CDR3 coding sequence is TGTGCCAGCAGCAGGACCATTAAACTAGCGGGGCAAGAGACCCAGTACTTC. The chain combines TRBV9 with TRBJ2-5; 10 nucleotides match TRBD2. The trim removed 4 bases at V and 2 bases at J, leaving 11 bases unmatched. This CDR3 spans 17 amino acids. The germline V gene has CDR1 SGDLS and CDR2 YYNGEE.

CDR3 sequence reads: CASSSPMDRKQYF. CDR3 nucleotide sequence: TGTGCCAGCAGTTCTCCAATGGACCGTAAGCAGTACTTC. The chain uses TRBV6-5 and TRBJ2-7; D is unclear. The ends were cut back, 4 bases at V and 8 bases at J, with 15 bases in the middle. The CDR3 has 13 residues. The V gene's germline CDR1 is MNHEY and CDR2 SVGAGI.

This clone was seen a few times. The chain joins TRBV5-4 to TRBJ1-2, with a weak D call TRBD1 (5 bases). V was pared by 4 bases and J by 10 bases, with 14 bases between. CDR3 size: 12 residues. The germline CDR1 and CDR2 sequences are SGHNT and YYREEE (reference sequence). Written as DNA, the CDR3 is TGTGCCAGCAGCGGGAGCAGGGTAGTCTACACCTTC. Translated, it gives CASSGSRVVYTF.

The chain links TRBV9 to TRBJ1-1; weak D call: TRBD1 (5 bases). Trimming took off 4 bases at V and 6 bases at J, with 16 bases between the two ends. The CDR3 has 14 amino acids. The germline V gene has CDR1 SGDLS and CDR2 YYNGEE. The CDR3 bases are TGTGCCAGCAGCCCCTTTGGGGCTAGCTCTGAAGCTTTCTTT. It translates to CASSPFGASSEAFF. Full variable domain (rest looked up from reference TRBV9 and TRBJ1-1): DSGVTQTPKHLITATGQRVTLRCSPRSGDLSVYWYQQSLDQGLQFLIQYYNGEERAKGNILERFSAQQFPDLHSELNLSSLELGDSALYFCASSPFGASSEAFFGQGTRLTVV.

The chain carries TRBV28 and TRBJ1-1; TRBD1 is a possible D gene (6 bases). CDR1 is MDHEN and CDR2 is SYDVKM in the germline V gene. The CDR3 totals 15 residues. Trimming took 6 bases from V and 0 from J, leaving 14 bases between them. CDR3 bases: TGTGCCAGCAGATCCAAGGACAGATTGAACACTGAAGCTTTCTTT. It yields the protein CASRSKDRLNTEAFF.

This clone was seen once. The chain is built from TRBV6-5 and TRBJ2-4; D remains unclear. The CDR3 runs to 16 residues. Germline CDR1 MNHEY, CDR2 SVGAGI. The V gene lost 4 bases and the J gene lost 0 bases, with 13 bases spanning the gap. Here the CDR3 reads CASSSDGLLAKNIQYF. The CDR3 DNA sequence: TGTGCCAGCAGTTCCGACGGGCTACTAGCCAAAAACATTCAGTACTTC.

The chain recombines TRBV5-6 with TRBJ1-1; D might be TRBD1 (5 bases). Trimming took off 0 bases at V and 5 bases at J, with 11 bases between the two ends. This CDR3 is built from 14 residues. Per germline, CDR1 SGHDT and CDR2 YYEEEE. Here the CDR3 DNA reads TGTGCCAGCAGCTTGGTCCGAGAGGGGACTGAAGCTTTCTTT. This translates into CASSLVREGTEAFF.

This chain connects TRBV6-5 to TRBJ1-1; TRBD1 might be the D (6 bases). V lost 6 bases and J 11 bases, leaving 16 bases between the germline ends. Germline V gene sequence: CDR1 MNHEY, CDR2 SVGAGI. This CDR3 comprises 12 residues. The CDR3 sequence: CASSSDGQRAFF. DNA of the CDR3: TGTGCCAGCAGCTCGGACGGACAGAGGGCTTTCTTT.

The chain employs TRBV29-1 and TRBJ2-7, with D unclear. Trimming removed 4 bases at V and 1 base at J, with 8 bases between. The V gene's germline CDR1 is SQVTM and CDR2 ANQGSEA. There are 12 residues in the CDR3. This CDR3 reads CSVAVTSYEQYF. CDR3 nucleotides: TGCAGCGTTGCCGTCACATCCTACGAGCAGTACTTC.